A single TCR beta chain is shown here with its context. The specificity of this receptor is unknown. Base-call qualities are not available, and no considerably larger clone is one nucleotide away. The CDR3 runs 14 amino acids, cysteine and phenylalanine included. The read is trimmed to its CDR3 DNA, 42 bases read in frame from base 1. The junction carries 13 bases between V and J, which are trimmed by 0 bases and 8 bases respectively. The germline V gene supplies CDR1 SGHDN and CDR2 FVKESK. The immunoSEQ Assay, a bias-controlled multiplex PCR, was used to amplify TCRbeta CDR3 regions from genomic DNA. In the authors' own workflow: The number of nucleated cells in each sample was estimated from the amplification of reference gene primers within the assay. To quantify the absolute abundance of each unique TCRbeta CDR3 rearrangement, sequence reads were collapsed and filtered. For each sample, productive Simpson clonality was calculated as the square root of Simpson's diversity index across productive rearrangements. Imported from immuneACCESS, the table was reduced by TCRdb to in-frame sequences with V and J called. These copies leave out some clones; in studies compared against another copy, an unresolved V gene accounts for under half, and the cause of the remainder is not known. The DNA was the basis for D and trimming; V, J and clone size are from that table. In this sample the table shows roughly 38,000 clones, about 88% of which occur a single time. The biggest ten clones account for 19% of the sample.

The sample originates from a study of blood T cell repertoires in COVID-19 (TCRdb year 2020). In terms of the full investigation: Collaborator samples came from the United States, Italy and Spain and covered acute and convalescent phases of COVID-19. The material from the prospective study consisted of cDNA or gDNA derived from T cells, B-cell-depleted T cells, or PBMCs. The dataset comprised deeply sampled blood TCRbeta repertoires from subjects exposed to, actively infected with, or recovered from COVID-19. The repertoires were released in a freely available public database intended as a resource for research on the immune response to SARS-CoV-2. Samples were obtained from the ongoing ImmuneRACE study (first 160 participants) and from 1,254 subjects provided by 6 global collaborators. A de-identified subject ID, COVID-19 status, age in years and sex were almost always included in the sample metadata. Where HLA class I and class II types were available, the types were taken from metadata supplied by the sample provider, not from assay-based typing.

Each collaborating institution followed its own protocols to collect whole blood in K2EDTA tubes. For TCRbeta analysis, collaborators shipped samples in one of three forms: frozen whole blood, isolated PBMCs, or DNA extracted from either of those sample types. Broader findings and caveats from the paper: The amount of clinical and demographic metadata varied by source and participant and was provided uncurated.

The sequence links TRBV14 to TRBJ1-1; a confident D gene designation cannot be given. The sample comprised peripheral blood. The sequence was collected from a middle-aged man in a cohort sampled during active COVID-19. The CDR3 here reads CASSQDWTGREAFF. The DNA is as follows: TGTGCCAGCAGCCAAGATTGGACTGGTCGGGAAGCTTTCTTT.